This T cell receptor beta chain was captured in a study of blood T cell repertoires in COVID-19. Across the study: The samples span acute and convalescent COVID-19 from the United States, Italy and Spain. T cells, B-cell-depleted T cells, or PBMCs supplied cDNA or gDNA.

Authors' data handling: Quantification of nucleated cells was approximated via reference gene primer amplification. The repertoire was sequenced with immunoSEQ multiplex PCR; TCRdb's copy has only in-frame clones and lacks some. V, J and clone size derive from that table, while D and trimming were established from the DNA sequence. In the table there are approximately 330,000 clones, around 89% of which are singletons. The CDR3 has 18 amino acids. Per the germline V gene, CDR1 is LNHDA and CDR2 is SQIVND (reference sequence). V lost 3 bases and J lost 1; bases outside the gene matches: 10. Enrolled during active infection, Seattle patients were then followed longitudinally.

Sequenced input: peripheral blood. The receptor was isolated from a woman aged 40 to 50 with COVID-19, enrolled during active disease. This rearrangement joins TRBV19 to TRBJ1-1; 11 bases are shared with TRBD1. The DNA for the CDR3 is TGTGCCAGTAGTATGGGGACAGGGGGGACCCACCAGAACACTGAAGCTTTCTTT. Its protein product is CASSMGTGGTHQNTEAFF. The full variable domain, its missing parts supplied by reference TRBV19 and TRBJ1-1, is DGGITQSPKYLFRKEGQNVTLSCEQNLNHDAMYWYRQDPGQGLRLIYYSQIVNDFQKGDIAEGYSVSREKKESFPLTVTSAQKNPTAFYLCASSMGTGGTHQNTEAFFGQGTRLTVV.